The entry that follows covers one T cell receptor beta chain sequence. These data originate in a study of technical replicates of blood from a few donors. This CDR3 has 15 amino acids. V lost 4 bases to trimming and J lost 6 bases; unmatched junction nucleotides: 9. Per germline, CDR1 ENHRY and CDR2 SYGVKD. Method: immunoSEQ multiplex PCR; TCRdb's copy keeps in-frame clones and lacks some. The sample lists around 80,000 clones, 90% to 95% seen once, with about 0.23% in the top ten. This sequence joins TRBV10-3 and TRBJ2-7; 10 nucleotides match TRBD1. This clonotype originated in a human donor in good health. Sequencing was carried out using T cells isolated from PBMCs. The DNA for the CDR3 is TGTGCCATCAGTGTCGGGACAGGGGTATTCACCGAGCAGTACTTC. Amino acids: CAISVGTGVFTEQYF.